This T cell receptor beta chain was identified during a study of blood T cell repertoires in COVID-19. The overall study: T cells, B-cell-depleted T cells, or PBMCs supplied cDNA or gDNA.

Study processing details: By means of reference gene primer amplification, nucleated cell counts were estimated. Only in-frame clones appear in the TCRdb table, and some are missing; sequencing was by immunoSEQ multiplex PCR. V and J calls and clone size are as listed in that table; D and trimming were resolved from the DNA. The sample consists of 170,000 or so clones, around 83% of them appearing once. The CDR3 contains 15 residues. V shed 1 base and J 4 bases; nucleotides not matched to a gene: 3. Germline V lookup: CDR1 LGHDT, CDR2 YNNKEL (reference sequence). The source material was peripheral blood. This receptor was obtained from a man aged 50-60 years with active or convalescent COVID-19. V is TRBV3-1 (or the pseudogene TRBV3-2) and J is TRBJ2-3; 9 bases map to TRBD1. This chain's CDR3 is CASSQGDRAPDTQYF. The CDR3 DNA reads as TGTGCCAGCAGCCAAGGGGACAGGGCCCCAGATACGCAGTATTTT.